The text below deals with one T cell receptor (beta chain). The antigen is not known. This CDR3 has 14 amino acids. Trimming stripped 8 bases from V and 0 bases from J, with 10 bases between. Germline lookup yields CDR1 MRHNA and CDR2 SNTAGT. The data stem from a study of cytomegalovirus exposure and HLA in healthy donors. Whole-study results and caveats: Productive rates of about 87% or about 30% were seen for most TCR beta V segments in an earlier analysis.

13 Jbeta primers and 60 Vbeta primers were used for the PCR. The data were produced by immunoSEQ multiplex PCR, yet TCRdb's version contains in-frame clones alone and is incomplete. The data contain 190,000 or so clones, under 85% of them singletons. The specimen sequenced was PBMCs. The rearrangement uses TRBV6-4 and TRBJ2-2; no firm D call. This sequence was found in a man aged 45 to 65 in good health and CMV-seronegative. In nucleotides, the CDR3 is TGTGCCAGCTCGGTCGCGGCGAACACCGGGGAGCTGTTTTTT. Its translation: CASSVAANTGELFF.